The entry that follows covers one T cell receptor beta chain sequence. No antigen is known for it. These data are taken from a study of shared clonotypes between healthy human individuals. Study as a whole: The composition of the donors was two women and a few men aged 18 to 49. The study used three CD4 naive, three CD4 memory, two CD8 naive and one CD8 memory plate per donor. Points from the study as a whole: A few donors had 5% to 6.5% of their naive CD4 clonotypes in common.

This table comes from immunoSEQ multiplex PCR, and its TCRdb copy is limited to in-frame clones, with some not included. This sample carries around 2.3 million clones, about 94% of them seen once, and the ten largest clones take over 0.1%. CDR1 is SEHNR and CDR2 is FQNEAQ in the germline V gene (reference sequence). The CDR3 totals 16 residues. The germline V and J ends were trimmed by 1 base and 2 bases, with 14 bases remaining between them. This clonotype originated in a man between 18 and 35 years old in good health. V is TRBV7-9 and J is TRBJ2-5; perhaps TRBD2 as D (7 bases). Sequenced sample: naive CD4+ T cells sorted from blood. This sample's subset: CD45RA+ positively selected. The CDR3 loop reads CASSLDGGPVQETQYF. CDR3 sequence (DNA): TGTGCCAGCAGCTTAGACGGGGGGCCGGTACAAGAGACCCAGTACTTC.